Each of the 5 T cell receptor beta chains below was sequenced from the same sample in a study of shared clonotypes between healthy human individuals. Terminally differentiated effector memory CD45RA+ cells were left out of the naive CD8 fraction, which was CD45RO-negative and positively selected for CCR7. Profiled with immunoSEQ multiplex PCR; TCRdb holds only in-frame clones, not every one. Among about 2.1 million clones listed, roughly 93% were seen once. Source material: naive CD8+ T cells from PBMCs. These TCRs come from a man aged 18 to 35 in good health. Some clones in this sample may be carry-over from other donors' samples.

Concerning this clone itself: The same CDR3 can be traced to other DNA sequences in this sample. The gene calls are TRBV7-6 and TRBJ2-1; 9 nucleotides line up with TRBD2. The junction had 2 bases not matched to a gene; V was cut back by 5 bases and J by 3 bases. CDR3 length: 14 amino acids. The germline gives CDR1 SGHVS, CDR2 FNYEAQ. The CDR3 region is CASSLSGSYNEQFF. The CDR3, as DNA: TGTGCCAGCAGCCTTAGCGGGAGCTACAATGAGCAGTTCTTC.

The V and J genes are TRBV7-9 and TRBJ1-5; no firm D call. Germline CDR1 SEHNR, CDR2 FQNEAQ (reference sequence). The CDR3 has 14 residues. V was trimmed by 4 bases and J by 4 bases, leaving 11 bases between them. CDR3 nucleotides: TGTGCCAGCAGCTCCGATAGGGAGAATCAGCCCCAGCATTTT. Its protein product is CASSSDRENQPQHF.

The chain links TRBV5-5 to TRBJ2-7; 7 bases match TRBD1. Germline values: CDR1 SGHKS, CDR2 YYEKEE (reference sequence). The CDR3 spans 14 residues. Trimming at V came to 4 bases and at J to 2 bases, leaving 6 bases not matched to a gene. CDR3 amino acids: CASSLVTGTYEQYF. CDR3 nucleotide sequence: TGTGCCAGCAGCCTAGTGACAGGGACCTACGAGCAGTACTTC.

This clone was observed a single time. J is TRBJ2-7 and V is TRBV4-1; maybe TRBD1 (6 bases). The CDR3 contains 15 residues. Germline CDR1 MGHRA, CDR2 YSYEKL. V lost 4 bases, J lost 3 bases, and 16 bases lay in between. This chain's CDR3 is CASSRNTGLNYEQYF. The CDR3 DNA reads TGCGCCAGCAGCCGTAATACAGGGCTCAACTACGAGCAGTACTTC.

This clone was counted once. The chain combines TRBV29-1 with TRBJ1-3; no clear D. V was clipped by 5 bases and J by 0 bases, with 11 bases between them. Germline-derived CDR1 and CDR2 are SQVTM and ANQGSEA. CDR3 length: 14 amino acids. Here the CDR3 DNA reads TGCAGCGTTCTGGGAGGGAGCTCTGGAAACACCATATATTTT. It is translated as CSVLGGSSGNTIYF.